The clone carrying this T cell receptor beta chain has only a few counts. No antigen is known for it. This CDR3 contains 15 residues. V trimming: 6 bases; J trimming: 7 bases; junction bases outside the gene matches: 12. A second PCR of roughly 7 to 11 cycles used a sample-barcoded 5' primer and a J-beta primer mix. A template-switch adaptor with 12 random nucleotides tagged each cDNA molecule. TCRdb redid the calling of the 5' RACE reads with MiXCR, one entry per CDR3 protein. The sample yields some 750,000 distinct CDR3 sequences, 20% to 25% seen once. This sample is drawn from a study of blood T cells in healthy people across ages. In the study overall: Roughly one uniquely barcoded beta molecule per two T cells was captured.

Overall study findings and caveats: Considered underestimates were the diversity estimates obtained from one million T cells. Donor CMV infection status was unknown, possibly confounding age-related changes in expanded clonotypes.

This receptor was obtained from a man aged 65-85 years in good health. The chain combines TRBV12-3 or TRBV12-4 with TRBJ1-2; TRBD1 aligns across 9 bases. The sample comprised blood. The CDR3 DNA reads as TGTGCCAGCAGCCCGACTGCCGGGACAGGGTCTGGCTACACCTTC. Protein sequence: CASSPTAGTGSGYTF.